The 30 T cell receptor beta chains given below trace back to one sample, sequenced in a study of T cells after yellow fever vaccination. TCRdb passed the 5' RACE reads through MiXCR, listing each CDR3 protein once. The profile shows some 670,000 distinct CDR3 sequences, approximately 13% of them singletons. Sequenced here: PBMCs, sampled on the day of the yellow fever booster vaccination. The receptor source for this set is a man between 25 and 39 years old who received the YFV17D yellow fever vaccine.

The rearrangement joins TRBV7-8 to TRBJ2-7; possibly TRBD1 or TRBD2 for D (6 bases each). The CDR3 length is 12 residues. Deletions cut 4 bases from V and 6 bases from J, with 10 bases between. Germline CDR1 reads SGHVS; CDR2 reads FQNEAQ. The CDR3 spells CASSSGGGEQYF. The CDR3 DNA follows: TGTGCCAGCAGCTCTGGAGGGGGCGAGCAGTACTTC.

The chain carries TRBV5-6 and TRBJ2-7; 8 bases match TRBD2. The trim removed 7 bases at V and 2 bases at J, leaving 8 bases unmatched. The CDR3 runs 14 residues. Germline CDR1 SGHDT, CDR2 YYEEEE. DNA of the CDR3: TGTGCCAGCCGACGGGGACTAGAGGCCTACGAGCAGTACTTC. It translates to CASRRGLEAYEQYF.

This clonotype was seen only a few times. The chain's CDR3 is CASSPGTPSVVSEQFF. Here the CDR3 DNA reads TGTGCCAGCAGCCCCGGGACTCCCAGTGTAGTCAGTGAGCAGTTCTTC. The chain links TRBV7-7 to TRBJ2-1; tentative D call: TRBD2 (6 bases). Looked up from germline, CDR1 is SSHAT and CDR2 is FNYEAQ (reference sequence). Trimming took 5 bases from V and 9 from J, leaving 23 bases between them. This CDR3 is built from 16 residues.

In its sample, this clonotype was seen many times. Here the CDR3 DNA reads TGCGCCAGCAGCTTGTTCCTAGCGGGAGGCACAGATACGCAGTATTTT. Translated, it gives CASSLFLAGGTDTQYF. The chain combines TRBV5-1 with TRBJ2-3, with 10 bases fitting TRBD2. Trimming cost V 1 base and J 1 base; bases outside gene matches: 3. The germline CDR1 and CDR2 sequences are SGHRS and YFSETQ. The CDR3 loop spans 16 amino acids. The complete variable domain, with remaining parts taken from reference TRBV5-1 and TRBJ2-3, reads KAGVTQTPRYLIKTRGQQVTLSCSPISGHRSVSWYQQTPGQGLQFLFEYFSETQRNKGNFPGRFSGRQFSNSRSEMNVSTLELGDSALYLCASSLFLAGGTDTQYFGPGTRLTVL.

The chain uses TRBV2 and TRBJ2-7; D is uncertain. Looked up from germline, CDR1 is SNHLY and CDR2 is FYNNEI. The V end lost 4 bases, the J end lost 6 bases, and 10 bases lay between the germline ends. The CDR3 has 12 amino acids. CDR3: CASSVGSPEQYF. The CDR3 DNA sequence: TGTGCCAGCAGTGTCGGTAGCCCCGAGCAGTACTTC.

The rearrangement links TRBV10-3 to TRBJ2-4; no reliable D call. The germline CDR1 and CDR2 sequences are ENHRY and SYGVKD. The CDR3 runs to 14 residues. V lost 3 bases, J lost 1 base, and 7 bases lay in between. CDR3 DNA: TGTGCCATCAGTGAAAGTGTGGCCAAAAACATTCAGTACTTC. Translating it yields CAISESVAKNIQYF.

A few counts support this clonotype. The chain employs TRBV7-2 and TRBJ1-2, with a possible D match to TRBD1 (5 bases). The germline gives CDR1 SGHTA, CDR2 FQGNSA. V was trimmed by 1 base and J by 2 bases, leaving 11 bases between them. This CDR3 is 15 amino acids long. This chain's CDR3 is CASSLGGTVNYGYTF. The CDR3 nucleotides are TGTGCCAGCAGCTTAGGAGGGACGGTAAACTATGGCTACACCTTC.

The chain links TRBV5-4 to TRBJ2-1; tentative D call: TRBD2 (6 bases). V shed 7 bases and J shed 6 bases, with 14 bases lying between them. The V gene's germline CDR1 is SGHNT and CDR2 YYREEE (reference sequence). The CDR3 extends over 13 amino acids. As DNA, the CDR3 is TGTGCCAGCGGTACCCTAGCGCCCAATGAGCAGTTCTTC. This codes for CASGTLAPNEQFF.

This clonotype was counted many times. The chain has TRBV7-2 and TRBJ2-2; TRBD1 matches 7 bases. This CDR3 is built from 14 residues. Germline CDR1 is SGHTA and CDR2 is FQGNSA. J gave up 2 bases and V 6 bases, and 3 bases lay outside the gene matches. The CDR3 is CASRRDSNTGELFF. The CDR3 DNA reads TGTGCCAGCAGGAGGGACAGCAACACCGGGGAGCTGTTTTTT.

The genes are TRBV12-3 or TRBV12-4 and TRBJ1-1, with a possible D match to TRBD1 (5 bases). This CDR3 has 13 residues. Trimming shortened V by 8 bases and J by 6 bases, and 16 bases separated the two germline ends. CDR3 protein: CASARGGRAEAFF. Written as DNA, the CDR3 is TGTGCCAGCGCCCGCGGGGGGAGGGCTGAAGCTTTCTTT.

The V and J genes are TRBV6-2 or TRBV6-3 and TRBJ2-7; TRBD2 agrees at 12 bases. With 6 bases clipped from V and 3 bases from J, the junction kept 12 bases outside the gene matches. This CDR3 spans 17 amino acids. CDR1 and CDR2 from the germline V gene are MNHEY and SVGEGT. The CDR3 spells CASSYPLTSGSLYEQYF. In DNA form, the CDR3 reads TGTGCCAGCAGCTACCCCTTGACTAGCGGGAGTCTCTACGAGCAGTACTTC.

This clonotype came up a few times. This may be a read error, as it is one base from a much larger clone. The CDR3 region is CASSLTVGSYNEQFF. The CDR3 region has the DNA TGCGCCAGCAGCTTGACAGTGGGCTCCTACAATGAGCAGTTCTTC. The chain couples TRBV5-1 to TRBJ2-1; D gene unclear. CDR3 length equals 15 residues. V lost 1 base, J lost 0 bases, and 8 bases lay in between. The V gene's germline CDR1 is SGHRS and CDR2 YFSETQ. The full variable domain, rest sourced from reference TRBV5-1 and TRBJ2-1, is KAGVTQTPRYLIKTRGQQVTLSCSPISGHRSVSWYQQTPGQGLQFLFEYFSETQRNKGNFPGRFSGRQFSNSRSEMNVSTLELGDSALYLCASSLTVGSYNEQFFGPGTRLTVL.

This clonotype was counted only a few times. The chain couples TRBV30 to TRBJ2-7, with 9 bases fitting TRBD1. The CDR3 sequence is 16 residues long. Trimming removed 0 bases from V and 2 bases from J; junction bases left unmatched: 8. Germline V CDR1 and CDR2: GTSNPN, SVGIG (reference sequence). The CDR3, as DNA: TGTGCCTGGAGTGTTTATCCGAGACAGGGGGCCTACGAGCAGTACTTC. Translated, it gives CAWSVYPRQGAYEQYF.

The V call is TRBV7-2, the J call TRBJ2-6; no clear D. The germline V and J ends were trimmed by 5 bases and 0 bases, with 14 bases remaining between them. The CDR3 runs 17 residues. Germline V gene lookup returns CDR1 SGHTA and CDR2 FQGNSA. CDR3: CASSPNQLSSGANVLTF. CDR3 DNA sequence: TGTGCCAGCAGCCCAAACCAACTAAGCTCTGGGGCCAACGTCCTGACTTTC.

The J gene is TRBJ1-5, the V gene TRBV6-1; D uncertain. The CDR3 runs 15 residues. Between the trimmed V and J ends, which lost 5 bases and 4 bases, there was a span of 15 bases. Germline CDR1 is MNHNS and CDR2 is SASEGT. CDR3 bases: TGTGCCAGCAGTCCGTCAACCCCTTCGAATCAGCCCCAGCATTTT. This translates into CASSPSTPSNQPQHF.

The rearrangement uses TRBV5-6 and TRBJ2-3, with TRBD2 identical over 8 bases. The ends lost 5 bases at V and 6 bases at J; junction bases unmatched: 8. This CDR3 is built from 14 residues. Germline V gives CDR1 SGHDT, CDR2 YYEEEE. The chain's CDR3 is CASRYPGLGDTQYF. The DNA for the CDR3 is TGTGCCAGCAGGTATCCGGGACTAGGGGATACGCAGTATTTT.

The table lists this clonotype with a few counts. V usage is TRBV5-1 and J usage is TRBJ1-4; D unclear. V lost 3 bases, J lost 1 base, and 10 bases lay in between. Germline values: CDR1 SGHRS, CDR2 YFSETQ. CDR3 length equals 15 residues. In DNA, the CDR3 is TGCGCCAGCAGCTCCGAGGCGGGAACTAATGAAAAACTGTTTTTT. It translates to CASSSEAGTNEKLFF.

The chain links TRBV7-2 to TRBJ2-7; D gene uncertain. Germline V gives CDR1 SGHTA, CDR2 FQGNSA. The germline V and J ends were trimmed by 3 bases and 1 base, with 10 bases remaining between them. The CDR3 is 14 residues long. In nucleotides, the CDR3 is TGTGCCAGCAGCTTTATAGGCCCTTCCTACGAGCAGTACTTC. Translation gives CASSFIGPSYEQYF. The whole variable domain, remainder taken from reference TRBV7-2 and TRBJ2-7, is GAGVSQSPSNKVTEKGKDVELRCDPISGHTALYWYRQSLGQGLEFLIYFQGNSAPDKSGLPSDRFSAERTGGSVSTLTIQRTQQEDSAVYLCASSFIGPSYEQYFGPGTRLTVT.

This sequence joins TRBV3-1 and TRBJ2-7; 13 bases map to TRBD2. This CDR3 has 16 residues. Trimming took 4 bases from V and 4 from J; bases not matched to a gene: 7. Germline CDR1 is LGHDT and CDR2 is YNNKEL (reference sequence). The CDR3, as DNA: TGTGCCAGCAGCCCTGGACTAGCGGGAGCAGGGTACGAGCAGTACTTC. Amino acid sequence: CASSPGLAGAGYEQYF.

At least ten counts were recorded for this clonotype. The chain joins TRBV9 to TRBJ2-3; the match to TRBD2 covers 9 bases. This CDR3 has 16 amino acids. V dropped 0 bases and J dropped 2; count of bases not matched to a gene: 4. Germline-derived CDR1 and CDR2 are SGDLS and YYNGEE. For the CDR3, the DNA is TGTGCCAGCAGCGTAGACAGCGGGAGGATCACAGATACGCAGTATTTT. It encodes CASSVDSGRITDTQYF.

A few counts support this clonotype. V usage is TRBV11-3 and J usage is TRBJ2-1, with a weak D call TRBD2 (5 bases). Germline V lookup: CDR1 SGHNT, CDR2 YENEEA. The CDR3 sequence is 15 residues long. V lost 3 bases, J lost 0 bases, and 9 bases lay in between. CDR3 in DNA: TGTGCCAGCAGCTTCTCCGGACTCTCCTACAATGAGCAGTTCTTC. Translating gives CASSFSGLSYNEQFF.

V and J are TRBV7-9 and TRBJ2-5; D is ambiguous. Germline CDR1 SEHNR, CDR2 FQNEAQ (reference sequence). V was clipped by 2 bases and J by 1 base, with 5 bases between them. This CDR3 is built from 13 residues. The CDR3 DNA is TGTGCCAGCAGCTTATGGGCCCAAGAGACCCAGTACTTC. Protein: CASSLWAQETQYF.

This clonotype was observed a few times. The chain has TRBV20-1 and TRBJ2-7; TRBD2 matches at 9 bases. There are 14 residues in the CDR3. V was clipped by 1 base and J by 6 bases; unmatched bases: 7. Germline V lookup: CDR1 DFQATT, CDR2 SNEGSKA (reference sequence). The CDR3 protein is CSARGSGSHIEQYF. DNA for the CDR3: TGCAGTGCTAGAGGTAGCGGGAGTCACATCGAGCAGTACTTC.

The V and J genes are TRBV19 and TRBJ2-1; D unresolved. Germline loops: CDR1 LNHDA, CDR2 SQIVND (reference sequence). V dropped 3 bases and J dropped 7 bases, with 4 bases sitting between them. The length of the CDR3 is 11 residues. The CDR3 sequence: CASSMGNEQFF. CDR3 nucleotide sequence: TGTGCCAGTAGTATGGGGAATGAGCAGTTCTTC.

The CDR3 sequence: CASMQGDTQYF. The CDR3 coding sequence is TGTGCCAGCATGCAGGGTGATACGCAGTATTTT. The V call is TRBV7-8, the J call TRBJ2-3, with TRBD1 as a possible D gene (5 bases). Germline values: CDR1 SGHVS, CDR2 FQNEAQ. The CDR3 consists of 11 residues. Trimming cost V 7 bases and J 6 bases, with 8 bases left between them.

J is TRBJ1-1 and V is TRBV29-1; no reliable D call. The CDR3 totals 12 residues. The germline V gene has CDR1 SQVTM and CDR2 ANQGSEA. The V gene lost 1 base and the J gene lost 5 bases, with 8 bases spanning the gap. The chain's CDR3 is CSVEGRGTEAFF. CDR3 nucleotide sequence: TGCAGCGTTGAAGGGCGGGGAACTGAAGCTTTCTTT.

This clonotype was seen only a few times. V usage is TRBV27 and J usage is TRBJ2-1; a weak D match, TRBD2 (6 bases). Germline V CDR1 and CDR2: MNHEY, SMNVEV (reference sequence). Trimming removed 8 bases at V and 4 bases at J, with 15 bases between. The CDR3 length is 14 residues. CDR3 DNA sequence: TGTGCCAGCGCCACGAGCGGGTCTTACAATGAGCAGTTCTTC. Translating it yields CASATSGSYNEQFF.

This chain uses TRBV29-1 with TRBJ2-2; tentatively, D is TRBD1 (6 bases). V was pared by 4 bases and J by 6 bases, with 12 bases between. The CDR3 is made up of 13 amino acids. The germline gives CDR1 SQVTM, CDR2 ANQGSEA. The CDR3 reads CSVGRQVPGELFF. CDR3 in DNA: TGCAGCGTTGGACGACAGGTTCCCGGGGAGCTGTTTTTT.

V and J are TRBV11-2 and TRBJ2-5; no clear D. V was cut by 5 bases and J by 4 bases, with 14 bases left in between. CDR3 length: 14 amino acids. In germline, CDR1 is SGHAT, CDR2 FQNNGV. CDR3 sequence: CASSLTTSPETQYF. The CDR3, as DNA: TGTGCCAGCAGCCTCACGACGTCCCCAGAGACCCAGTACTTC.

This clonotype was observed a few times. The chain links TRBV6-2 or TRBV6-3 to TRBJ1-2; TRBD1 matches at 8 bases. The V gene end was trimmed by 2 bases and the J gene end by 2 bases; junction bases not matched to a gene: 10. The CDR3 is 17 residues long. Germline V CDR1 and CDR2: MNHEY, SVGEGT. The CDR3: CASSYGGQAVGNYGYTF. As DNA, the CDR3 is TGTGCCAGCAGTTACGGGGGACAGGCCGTTGGAAACTATGGCTACACCTTC.